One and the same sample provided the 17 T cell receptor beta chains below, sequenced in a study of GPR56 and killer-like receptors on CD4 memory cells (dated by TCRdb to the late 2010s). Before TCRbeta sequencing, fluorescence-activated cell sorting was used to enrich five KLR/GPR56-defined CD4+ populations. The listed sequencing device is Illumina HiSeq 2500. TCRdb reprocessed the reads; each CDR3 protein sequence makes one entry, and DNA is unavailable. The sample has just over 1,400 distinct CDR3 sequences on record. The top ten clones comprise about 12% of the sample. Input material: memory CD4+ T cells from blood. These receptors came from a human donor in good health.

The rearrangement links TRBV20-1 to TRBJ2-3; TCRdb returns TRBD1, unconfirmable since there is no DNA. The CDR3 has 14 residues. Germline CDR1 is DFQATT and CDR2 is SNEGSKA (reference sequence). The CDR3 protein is CSARTTGHTDTQYF.

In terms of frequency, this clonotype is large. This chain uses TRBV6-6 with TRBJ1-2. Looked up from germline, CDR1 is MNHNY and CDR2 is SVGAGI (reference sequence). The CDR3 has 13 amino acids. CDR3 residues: CASSPTGGGGYTF.

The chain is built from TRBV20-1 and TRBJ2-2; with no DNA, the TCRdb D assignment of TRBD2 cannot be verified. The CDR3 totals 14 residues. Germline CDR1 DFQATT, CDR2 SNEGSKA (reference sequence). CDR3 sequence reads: CSAVGLAGTGELFF.

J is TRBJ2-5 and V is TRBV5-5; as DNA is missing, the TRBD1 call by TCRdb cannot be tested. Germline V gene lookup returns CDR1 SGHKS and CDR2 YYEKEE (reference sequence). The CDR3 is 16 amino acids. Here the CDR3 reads CASSVSAGTGPETQYF.

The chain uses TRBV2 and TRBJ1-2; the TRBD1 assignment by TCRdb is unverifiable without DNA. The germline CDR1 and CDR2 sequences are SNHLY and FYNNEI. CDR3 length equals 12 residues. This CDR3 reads CASRMGGYGYTF.

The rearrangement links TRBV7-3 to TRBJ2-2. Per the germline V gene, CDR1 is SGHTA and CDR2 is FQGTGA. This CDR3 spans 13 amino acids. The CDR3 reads CASTQPYTGELFF.

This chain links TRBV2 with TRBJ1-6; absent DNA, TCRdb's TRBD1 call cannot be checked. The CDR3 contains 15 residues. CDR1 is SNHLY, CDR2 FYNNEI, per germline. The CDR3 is CASSDWTGGGSPLHF. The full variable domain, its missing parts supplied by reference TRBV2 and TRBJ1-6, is EPEVTQTPSHQVTQMGQEVILRCVPISNHLYFYWYRQILGQKVEFLVSFYNNEISEKSEIFDDQFSVERPDGSNFTLKIRSTKLEDSAMYFCASSDWTGGGSPLHFGNGTRLTVT.

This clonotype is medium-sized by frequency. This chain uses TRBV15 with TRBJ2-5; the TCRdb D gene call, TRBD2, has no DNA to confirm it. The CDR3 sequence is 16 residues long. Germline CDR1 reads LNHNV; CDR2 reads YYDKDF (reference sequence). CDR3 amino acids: CATSRRTSGGGETQYF.

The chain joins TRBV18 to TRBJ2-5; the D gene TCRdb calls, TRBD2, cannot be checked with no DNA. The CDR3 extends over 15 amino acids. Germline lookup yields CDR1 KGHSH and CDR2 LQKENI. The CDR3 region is CASSPSGGPQETQYF.

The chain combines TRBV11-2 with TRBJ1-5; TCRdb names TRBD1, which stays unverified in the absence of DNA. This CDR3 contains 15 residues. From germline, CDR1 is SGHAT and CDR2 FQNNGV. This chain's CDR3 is CASSAGQGEGQPQHF.

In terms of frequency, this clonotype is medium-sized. CDR3 region: CASSPGQGEETQYF. V and J are TRBV18 and TRBJ2-5; TCRdb's D call of TRBD1 is untestable without DNA. This CDR3 contains 14 residues. In germline, CDR1 is KGHSH, CDR2 LQKENI. Full variable domain (rest looked up from reference TRBV18 and TRBJ2-5): NAGVMQNPRHLVRRRGQEARLRCSPMKGHSHVYWYRQLPEEGLKFMVYLQKENIIDESGMPKERFSAEFPKEGPSILRIQQVVRGDSAAYFCASSPGQGEETQYFGPGTRLLVL.

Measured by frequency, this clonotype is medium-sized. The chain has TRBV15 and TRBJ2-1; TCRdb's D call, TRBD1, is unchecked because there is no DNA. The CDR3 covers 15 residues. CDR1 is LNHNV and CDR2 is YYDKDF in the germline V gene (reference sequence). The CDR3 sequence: CATSRVRQGHGEQFF.

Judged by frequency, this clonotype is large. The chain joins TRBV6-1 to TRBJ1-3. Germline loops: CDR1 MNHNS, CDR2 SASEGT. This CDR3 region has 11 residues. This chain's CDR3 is CASSLGNTIYF.

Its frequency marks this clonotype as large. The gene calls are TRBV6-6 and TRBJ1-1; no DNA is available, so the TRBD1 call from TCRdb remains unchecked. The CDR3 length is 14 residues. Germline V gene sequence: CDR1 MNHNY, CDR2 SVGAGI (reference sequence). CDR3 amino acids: CASSFQTRGGEAFF.

This CDR3 is CASSRSGGVSDTQYF. The chain is built from TRBV7-3 and TRBJ2-3; lacking DNA, the TRBD2 call made by TCRdb goes unchecked. This CDR3 is 15 amino acids long. CDR1 and CDR2 from the germline V gene are SGHTA and FQGTGA.

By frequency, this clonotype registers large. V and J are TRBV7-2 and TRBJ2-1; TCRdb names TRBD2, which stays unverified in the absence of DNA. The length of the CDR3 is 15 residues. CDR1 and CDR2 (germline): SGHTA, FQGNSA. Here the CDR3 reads CASSPGSVSYNEQFF.

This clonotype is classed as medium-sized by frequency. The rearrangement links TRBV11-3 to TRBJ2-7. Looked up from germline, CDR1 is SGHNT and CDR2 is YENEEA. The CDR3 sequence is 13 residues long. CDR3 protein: CASSLAAVYEQYF.